This T cell receptor (beta chain) was recorded in a study of shared clonotypes between healthy human individuals. Overall study context: CD8 memory received one plate per donor, CD8 naive two, CD4 memory three and CD4 naive three. Study conclusions and caveats: In the sorted subsets, rarefaction showed sequencing was incomplete despite large depth. Naive CD4 clonotypes overlapped across a handful of donors at about 5.3%.

For this clone: The antigen is undetermined.

The CDR3 length is 15 residues. Trimming left V 5 bases short and J 3 bases short, with 15 bases between. Germline lookup yields CDR1 SSHAT and CDR2 FNYEAQ (reference sequence). The protocol was immunoSEQ multiplex PCR, while the TCRdb copy is restricted to in-frame clones and leaves out a portion. The repertoire holds about 92,000 clones, around 68% seen once, with roughly 52% in the top ten. The receptor was derived from a man between 25 and 39 years old in good health. The specimen sequenced was memory CD8+ T cells sorted from blood. Subset: CD45RO+ cells pooled with CCR7-negative TemRA cells. The J gene is TRBJ2-3, the V gene TRBV7-7, with D possibly matching TRBD1 (7 bases). The CDR3 protein is CASSTGVGRTDTQYF. The CDR3 region has the DNA TGTGCCAGCAGCACAGGGGTGGGGAGGACAGATACGCAGTATTTT. Variable domain in full (rest from reference TRBV7-7 and TRBJ2-3): GAGVSQSPRYKVTKRGQDVTLRCDPISSHATLYWYQQALGQGPEFLTYFNYEAQPDKSGLPSDRFSAERPEGSISTLTIQRTEQRDSAMYRCASSTGVGRTDTQYFGPGTRLTVL.